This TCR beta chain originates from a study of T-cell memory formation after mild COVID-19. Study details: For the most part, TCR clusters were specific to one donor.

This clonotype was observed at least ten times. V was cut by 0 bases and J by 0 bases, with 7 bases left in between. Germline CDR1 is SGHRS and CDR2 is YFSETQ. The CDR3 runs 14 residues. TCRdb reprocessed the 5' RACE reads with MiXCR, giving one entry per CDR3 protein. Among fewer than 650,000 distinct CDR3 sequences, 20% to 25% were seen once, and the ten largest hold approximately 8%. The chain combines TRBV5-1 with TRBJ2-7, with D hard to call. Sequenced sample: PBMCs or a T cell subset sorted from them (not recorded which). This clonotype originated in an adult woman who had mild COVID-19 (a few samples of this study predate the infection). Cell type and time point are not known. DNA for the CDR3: TGCGCCAGCAGCTTGGCGTCAGACTCCTACGAGCAGTACTTC. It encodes CASSLASDSYEQYF.